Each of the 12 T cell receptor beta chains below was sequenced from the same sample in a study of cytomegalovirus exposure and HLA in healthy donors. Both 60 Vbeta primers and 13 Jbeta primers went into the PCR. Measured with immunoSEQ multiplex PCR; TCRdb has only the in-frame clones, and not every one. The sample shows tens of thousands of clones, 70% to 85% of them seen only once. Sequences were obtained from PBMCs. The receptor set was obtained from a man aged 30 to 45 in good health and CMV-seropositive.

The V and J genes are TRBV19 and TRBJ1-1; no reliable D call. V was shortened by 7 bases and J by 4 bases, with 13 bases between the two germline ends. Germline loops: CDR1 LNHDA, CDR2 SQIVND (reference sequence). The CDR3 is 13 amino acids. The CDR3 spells CASNRGRGTEAFF. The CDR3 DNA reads TGTGCCAGTAATCGCGGTCGAGGCACTGAAGCTTTCTTT.

The CDR3 here is CAIGQSSNQPQHF. The CDR3 nucleotides read TGTGCCATCGGACAGAGTAGCAATCAGCCCCAGCATTTT. The chain has TRBV10-3 and TRBJ1-5, with D tentatively TRBD1 (6 bases). The germline V and J ends were trimmed by 8 bases and 0 bases, with 8 bases remaining between them. CDR3 length: 13 residues. Germline lookup yields CDR1 ENHRY and CDR2 SYGVKD.

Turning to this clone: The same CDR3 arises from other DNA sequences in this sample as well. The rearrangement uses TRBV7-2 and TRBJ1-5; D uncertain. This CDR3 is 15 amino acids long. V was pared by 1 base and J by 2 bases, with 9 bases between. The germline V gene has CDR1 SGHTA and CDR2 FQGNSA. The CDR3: CASSLERGGNQPQHF. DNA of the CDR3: TGTGCCAGCAGCTTAGAACGCGGAGGCAATCAGCCCCAGCATTTT.

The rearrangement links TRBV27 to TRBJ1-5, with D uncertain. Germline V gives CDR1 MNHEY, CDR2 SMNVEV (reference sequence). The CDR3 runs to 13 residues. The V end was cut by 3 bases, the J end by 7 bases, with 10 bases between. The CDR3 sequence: CASSFAGSQPQHF. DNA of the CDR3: TGTGCCAGCAGTTTCGCAGGCTCCCAGCCCCAGCATTTT.

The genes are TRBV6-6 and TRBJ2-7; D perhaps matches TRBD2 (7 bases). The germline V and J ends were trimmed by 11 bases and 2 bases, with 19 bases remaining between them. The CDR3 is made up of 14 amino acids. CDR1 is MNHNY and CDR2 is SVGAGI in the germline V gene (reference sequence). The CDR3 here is CASGGGPSPYEQYF. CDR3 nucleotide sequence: TGTGCCTCGGGCGGGGGCCCTTCACCCTACGAGCAGTACTTC.

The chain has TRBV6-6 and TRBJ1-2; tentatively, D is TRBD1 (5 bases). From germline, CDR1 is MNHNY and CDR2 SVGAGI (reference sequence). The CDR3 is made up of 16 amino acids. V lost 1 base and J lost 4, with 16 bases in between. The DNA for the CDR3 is TGTGCCAGCAGTTACTACCCGGGGGACCCTTCCTATGGCTACACCTTC. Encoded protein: CASSYYPGDPSYGYTF.

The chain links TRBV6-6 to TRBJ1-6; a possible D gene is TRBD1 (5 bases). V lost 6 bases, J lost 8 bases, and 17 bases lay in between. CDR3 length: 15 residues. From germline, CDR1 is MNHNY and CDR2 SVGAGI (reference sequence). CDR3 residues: CASSVGGGGYSPLHF. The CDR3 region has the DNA TGTGCCAGCAGCGTGGGGGGAGGAGGTTATTCACCCCTCCACTTT.

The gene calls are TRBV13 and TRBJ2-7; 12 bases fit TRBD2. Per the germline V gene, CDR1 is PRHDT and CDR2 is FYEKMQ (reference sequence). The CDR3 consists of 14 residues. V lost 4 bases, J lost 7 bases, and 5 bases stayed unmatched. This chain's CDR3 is CASSSSGRAKEQYF. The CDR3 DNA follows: TGTGCCAGCAGCTCTAGCGGGAGGGCCAAAGAGCAGTACTTC.

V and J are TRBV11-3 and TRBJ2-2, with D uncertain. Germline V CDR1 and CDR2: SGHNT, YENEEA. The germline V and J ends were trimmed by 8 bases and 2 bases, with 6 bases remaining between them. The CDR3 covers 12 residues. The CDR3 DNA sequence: TGTGCCAGCTCGAGTAACACCGGGGAGCTGTTTTTT. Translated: CASSSNTGELFF. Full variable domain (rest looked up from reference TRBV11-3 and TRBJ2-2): EAGVVQSPRYKIIEKKQPVAFWCNPISGHNTLYWYLQNLGQGPELLIRYENEEAVDDSQLPKDRFSAERLKGVDSTLKIQPAELGDSAVYLCASSSNTGELFFGEGSRLTVL.

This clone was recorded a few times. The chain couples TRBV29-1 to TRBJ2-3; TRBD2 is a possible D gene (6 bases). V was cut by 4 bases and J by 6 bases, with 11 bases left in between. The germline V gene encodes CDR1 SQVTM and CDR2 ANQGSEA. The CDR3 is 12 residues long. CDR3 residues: CSVAETSDTQYF. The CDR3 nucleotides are TGCAGCGTTGCAGAGACTAGTGATACGCAGTATTTT.

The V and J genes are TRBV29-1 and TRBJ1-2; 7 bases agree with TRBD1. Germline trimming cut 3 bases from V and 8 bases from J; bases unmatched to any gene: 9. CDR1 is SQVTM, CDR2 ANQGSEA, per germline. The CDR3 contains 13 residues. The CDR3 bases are TGCAGCGTTGAGGCAGGGGGTTTGGGAGGCTACACCTTC. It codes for CSVEAGGLGGYTF. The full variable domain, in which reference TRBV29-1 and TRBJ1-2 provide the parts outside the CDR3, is SAVISQKPSRDICQRGTSLTIQCQVDSQVTMMFWYRQQPGQSLTLIATANQGSEATYESGFVIDKFPISRPNLTFSTLTVSNMSPEDSSIYLCSVEAGGLGGYTFGSGTRLTVV.

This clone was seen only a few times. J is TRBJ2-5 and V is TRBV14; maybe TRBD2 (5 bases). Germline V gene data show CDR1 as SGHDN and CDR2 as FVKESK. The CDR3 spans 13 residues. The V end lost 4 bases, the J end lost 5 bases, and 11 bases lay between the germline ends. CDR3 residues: CASSRGLGETQYF. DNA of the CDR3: TGTGCCAGCAGCCGAGGGCTTGGGGAGACCCAGTACTTC. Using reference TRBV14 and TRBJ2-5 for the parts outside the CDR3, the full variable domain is EAGVTQFPSHSVIEKGQTVTLRCDPISGHDNLYWYRRVMGKEIKFLLHFVKESKQDESGMPNNRFLAERTGGTYSTLKVQPAELEDSGVYFCASSRGLGETQYFGPGTRLLVL.